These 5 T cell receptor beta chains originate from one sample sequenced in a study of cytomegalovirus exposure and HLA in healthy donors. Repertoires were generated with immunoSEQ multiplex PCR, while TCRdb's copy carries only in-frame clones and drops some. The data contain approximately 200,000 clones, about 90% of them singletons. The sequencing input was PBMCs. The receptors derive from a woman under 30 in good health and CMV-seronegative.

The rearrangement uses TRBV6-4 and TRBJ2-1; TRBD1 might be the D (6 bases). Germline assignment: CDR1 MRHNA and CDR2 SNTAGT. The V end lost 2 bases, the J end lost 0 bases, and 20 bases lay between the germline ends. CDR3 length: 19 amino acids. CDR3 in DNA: TGTGCCAGCAGTGACACCCCCGGTTATCGGGACAACTCCTACAATGAGCAGTTCTTC. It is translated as CASSDTPGYRDNSYNEQFF.

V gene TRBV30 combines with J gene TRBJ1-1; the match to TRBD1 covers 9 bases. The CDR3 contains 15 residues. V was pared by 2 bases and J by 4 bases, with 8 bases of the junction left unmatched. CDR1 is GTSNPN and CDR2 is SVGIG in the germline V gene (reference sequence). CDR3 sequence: CAWSPKQTGGTEAFF. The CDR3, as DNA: TGTGCCTGGAGTCCAAAACAGACAGGGGGCACTGAAGCTTTCTTT.

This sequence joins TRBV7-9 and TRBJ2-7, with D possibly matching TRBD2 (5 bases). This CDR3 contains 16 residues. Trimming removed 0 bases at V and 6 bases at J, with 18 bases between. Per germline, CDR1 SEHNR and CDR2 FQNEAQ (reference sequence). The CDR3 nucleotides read TGTGCCAGCAGCTTAGCATTAGCGCTAGGAGCCCCCGAGCAGTACTTC. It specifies CASSLALALGAPEQYF.

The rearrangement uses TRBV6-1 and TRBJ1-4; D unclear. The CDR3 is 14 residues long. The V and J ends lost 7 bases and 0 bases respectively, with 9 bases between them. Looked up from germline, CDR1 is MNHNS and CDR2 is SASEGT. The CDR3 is CASIDLATNEKLFF. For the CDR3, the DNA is TGTGCCAGCATTGATCTCGCAACTAATGAAAAACTGTTTTTT.

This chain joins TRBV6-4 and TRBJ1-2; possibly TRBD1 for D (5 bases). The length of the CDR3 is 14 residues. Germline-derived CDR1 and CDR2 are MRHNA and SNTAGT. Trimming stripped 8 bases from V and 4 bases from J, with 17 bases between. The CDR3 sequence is CASSTQTGSYGYTF. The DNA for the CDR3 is TGTGCCAGCTCGACCCAAACAGGATCCTATGGCTACACCTTC.